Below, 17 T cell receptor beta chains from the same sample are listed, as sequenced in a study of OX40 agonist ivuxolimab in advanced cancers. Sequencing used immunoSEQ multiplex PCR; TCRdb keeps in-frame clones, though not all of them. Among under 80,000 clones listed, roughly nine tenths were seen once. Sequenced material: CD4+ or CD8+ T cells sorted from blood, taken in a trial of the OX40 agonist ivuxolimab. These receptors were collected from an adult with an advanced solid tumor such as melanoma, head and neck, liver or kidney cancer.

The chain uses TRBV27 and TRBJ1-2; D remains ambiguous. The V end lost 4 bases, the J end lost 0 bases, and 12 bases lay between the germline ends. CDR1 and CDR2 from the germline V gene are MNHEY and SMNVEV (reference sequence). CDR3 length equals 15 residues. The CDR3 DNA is TGTGCCAGCAGTTCAGACGAAAGGACTAACTATGGCTACACCTTC. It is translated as CASSSDERTNYGYTF.

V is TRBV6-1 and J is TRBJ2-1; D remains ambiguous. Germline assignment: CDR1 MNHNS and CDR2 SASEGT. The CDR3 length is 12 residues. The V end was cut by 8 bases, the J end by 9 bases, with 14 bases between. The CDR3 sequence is CASQTDTTEQFF. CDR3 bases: TGTGCCAGCCAAACCGATACAACTGAGCAGTTCTTC.

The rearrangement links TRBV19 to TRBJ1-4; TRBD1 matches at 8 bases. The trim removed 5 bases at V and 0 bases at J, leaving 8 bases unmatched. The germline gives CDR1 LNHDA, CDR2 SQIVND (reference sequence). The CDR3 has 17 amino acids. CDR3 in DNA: TGTGCCAGTAGTCCATGGACAGGGTTTGCAACTAATGAAAAACTGTTTTTT. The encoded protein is CASSPWTGFATNEKLFF. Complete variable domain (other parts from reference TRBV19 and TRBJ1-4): DGGITQSPKYLFRKEGQNVTLSCEQNLNHDAMYWYRQDPGQGLRLIYYSQIVNDFQKGDIAEGYSVSREKKESFPLTVTSAQKNPTAFYLCASSPWTGFATNEKLFFGSGTQLSVL.

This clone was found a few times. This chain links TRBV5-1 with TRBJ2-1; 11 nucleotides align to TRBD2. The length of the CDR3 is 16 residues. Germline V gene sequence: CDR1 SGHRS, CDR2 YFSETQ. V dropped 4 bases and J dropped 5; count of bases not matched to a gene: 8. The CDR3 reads CASSPIAGGPHNEQFF. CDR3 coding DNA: TGCGCCAGCAGCCCGATAGCGGGAGGGCCACACAATGAGCAGTTCTTC. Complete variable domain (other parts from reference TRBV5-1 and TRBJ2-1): KAGVTQTPRYLIKTRGQQVTLSCSPISGHRSVSWYQQTPGQGLQFLFEYFSETQRNKGNFPGRFSGRQFSNSRSEMNVSTLELGDSALYLCASSPIAGGPHNEQFFGPGTRLTVL.

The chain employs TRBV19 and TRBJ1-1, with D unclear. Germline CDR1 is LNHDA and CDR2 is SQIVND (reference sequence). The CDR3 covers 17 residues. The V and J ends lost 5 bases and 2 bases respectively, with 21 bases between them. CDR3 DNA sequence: TGTGCCAGTAGTCCACCCCCTTCCCTTGGCTACAACACTGAAGCTTTCTTT. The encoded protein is CASSPPPSLGYNTEAFF.

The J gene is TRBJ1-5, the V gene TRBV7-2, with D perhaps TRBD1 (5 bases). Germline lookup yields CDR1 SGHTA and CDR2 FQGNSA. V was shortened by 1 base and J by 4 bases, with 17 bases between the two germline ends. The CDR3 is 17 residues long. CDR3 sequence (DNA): TGTGCCAGCAGCTTAGTCTCGTGGGGGAGGAAGAATCAGCCCCAGCATTTT. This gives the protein CASSLVSWGRKNQPQHF.

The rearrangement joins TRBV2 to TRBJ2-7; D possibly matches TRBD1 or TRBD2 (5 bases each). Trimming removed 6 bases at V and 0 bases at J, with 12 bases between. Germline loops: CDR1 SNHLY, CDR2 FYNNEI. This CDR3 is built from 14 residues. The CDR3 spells CASRAGTSSYEQYF. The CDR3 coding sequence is TGTGCCAGCAGGGCCGGGACGAGCTCCTACGAGCAGTACTTC.

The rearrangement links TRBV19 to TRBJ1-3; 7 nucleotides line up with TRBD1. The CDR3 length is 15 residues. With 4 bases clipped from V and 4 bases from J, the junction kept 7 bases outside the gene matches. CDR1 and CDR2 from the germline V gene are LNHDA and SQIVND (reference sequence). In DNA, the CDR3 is TGTGCCAGTAGTAACTCCGGGACAGCCGGAAACACCATATATTTT. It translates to CASSNSGTAGNTIYF. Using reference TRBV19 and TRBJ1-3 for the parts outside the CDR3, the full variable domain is DGGITQSPKYLFRKEGQNVTLSCEQNLNHDAMYWYRQDPGQGLRLIYYSQIVNDFQKGDIAEGYSVSREKKESFPLTVTSAQKNPTAFYLCASSNSGTAGNTIYFGEGSWLTVV.

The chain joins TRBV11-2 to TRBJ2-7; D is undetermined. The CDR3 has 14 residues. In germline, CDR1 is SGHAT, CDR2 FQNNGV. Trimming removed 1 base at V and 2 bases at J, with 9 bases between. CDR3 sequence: CASSLGLDAYEQYF. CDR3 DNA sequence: TGTGCCAGCAGCTTAGGCCTGGACGCCTACGAGCAGTACTTC.

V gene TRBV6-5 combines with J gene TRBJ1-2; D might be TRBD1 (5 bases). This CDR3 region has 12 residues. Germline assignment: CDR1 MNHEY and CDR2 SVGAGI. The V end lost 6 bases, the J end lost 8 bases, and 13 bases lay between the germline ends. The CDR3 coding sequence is TGTGCCAGCAGGGGGACGGAAGGAGGCTACACCTTC. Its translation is CASRGTEGGYTF.

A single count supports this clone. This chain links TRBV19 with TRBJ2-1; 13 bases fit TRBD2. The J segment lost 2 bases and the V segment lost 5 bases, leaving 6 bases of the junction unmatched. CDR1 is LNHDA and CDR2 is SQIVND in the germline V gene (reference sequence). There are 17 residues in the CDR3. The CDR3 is CASSGTSGVRTYNEQFF. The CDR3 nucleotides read TGTGCCAGTAGTGGGACTAGCGGGGTAAGGACCTACAATGAGCAGTTCTTC. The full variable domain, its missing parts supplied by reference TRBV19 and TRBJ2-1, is DGGITQSPKYLFRKEGQNVTLSCEQNLNHDAMYWYRQDPGQGLRLIYYSQIVNDFQKGDIAEGYSVSREKKESFPLTVTSAQKNPTAFYLCASSGTSGVRTYNEQFFGPGTRLTVL.

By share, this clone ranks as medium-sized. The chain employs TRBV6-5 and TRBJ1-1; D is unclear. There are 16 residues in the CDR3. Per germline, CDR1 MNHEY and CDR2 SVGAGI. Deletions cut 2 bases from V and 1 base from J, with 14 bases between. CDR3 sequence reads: CASSYGGLIGNTEAFF. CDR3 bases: TGTGCCAGCAGTTACGGTGGGCTAATAGGGAACACTGAAGCTTTCTTT.

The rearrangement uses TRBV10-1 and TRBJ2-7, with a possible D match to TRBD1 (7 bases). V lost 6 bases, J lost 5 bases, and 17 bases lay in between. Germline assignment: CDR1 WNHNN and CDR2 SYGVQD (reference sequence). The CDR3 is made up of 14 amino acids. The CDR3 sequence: CASRTQGGRNEQYF. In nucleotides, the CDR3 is TGCGCCAGCAGGACCCAGGGGGGACGGAACGAGCAGTACTTC.

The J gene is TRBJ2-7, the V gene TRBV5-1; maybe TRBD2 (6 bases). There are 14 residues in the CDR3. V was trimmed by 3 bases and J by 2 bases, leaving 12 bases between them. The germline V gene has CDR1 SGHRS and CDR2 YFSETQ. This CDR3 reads CASSSGLITYEQYF. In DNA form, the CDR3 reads TGCGCCAGCAGCTCGGGACTTATAACCTACGAGCAGTACTTC.

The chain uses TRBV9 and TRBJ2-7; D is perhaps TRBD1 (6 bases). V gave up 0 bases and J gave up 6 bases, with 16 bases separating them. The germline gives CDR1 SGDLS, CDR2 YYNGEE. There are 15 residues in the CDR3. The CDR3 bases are TGTGCCAGCAGCGTAGGAGGCAGGGGTTCCCGCGAGCAGTACTTC. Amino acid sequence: CASSVGGRGSREQYF.

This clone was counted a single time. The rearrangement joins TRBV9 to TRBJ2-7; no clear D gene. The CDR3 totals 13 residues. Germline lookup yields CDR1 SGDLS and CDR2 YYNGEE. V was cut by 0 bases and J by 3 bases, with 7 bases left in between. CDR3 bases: TGTGCCAGCAGCGTAGAGGGCAGCTACGAGCAGTACTTC. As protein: CASSVEGSYEQYF.

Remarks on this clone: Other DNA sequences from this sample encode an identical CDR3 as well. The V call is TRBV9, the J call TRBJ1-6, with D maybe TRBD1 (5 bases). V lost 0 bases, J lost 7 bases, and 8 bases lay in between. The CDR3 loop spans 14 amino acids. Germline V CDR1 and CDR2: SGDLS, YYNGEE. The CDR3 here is CASSVGGANSPLHF. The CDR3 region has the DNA TGTGCCAGCAGCGTAGGAGGGGCGAATTCACCCCTCCACTTT.